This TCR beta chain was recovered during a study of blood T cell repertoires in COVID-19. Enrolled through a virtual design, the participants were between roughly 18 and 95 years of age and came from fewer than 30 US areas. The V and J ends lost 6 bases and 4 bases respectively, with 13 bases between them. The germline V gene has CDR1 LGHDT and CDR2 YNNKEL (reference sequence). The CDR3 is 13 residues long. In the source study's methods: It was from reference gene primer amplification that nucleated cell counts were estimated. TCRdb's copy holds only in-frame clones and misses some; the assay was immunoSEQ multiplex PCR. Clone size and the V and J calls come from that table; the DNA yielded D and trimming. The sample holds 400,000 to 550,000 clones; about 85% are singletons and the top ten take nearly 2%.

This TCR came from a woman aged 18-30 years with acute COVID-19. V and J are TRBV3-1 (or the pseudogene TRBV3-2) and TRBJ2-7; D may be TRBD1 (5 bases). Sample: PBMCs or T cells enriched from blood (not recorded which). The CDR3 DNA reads TGTGCCAGCAGGAGACAGACGCCTTACGAGCAGTACTTC. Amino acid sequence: CASRRQTPYEQYF.